One and the same sample provided the 24 T cell receptor beta chains below, sequenced in a study of blood T cells in healthy people across ages. The authors ran a second PCR of roughly 6 to 12 cycles using a sample-barcoded 5' primer and a J-beta primer mix. TCRdb re-called the 5' RACE reads through MiXCR, storing one row per CDR3 protein. This table has fewer than 1.5 million distinct CDR3 sequences, roughly 40% appearing once. The sequencing input was blood. The origin of the receptors is a woman under 30 in good health.

With respect to this clonotype: A read error may explain this, as a much larger clone is one base away. V gene TRBV19 combines with J gene TRBJ2-6; D gene unclear. The germline V gene has CDR1 LNHDA and CDR2 SQIVND (reference sequence). The V and J ends lost 0 bases and 2 bases respectively, with 5 bases between them. The CDR3 has 15 amino acids. Here the CDR3 reads CASSIDGPGANVLTF. The DNA of the CDR3 is TGTGCCAGTAGTATAGATGGGCCTGGGGCCAACGTCCTGACTTTC.

The CDR3 here is CASSQKGRLPYNEQYF. The CDR3 DNA follows: TGTGCCAGCAGCCAAAAGGGGCGGCTGCCCTACAATGAGCAGTACTTC. The gene calls are TRBV3-1 and TRBJ2-1; weak D call: TRBD1 (5 bases). TRBJ2-7 matches the DNA end more closely, so the J call is doubtful. CDR3 length: 16 amino acids. Germline loops: CDR1 LGHDT, CDR2 YNNKEL (reference sequence).

The gene calls are TRBV7-9 and TRBJ1-1, with 8 bases matching TRBD1. The V gene end was trimmed by 2 bases and the J gene end by 3 bases; junction bases not matched to a gene: 2. Germline values: CDR1 SEHNR, CDR2 FQNEAQ (reference sequence). The CDR3 covers 14 residues. The CDR3 region is CASSLPGGHTEAFF. The CDR3 DNA is TGTGCCAGCAGCTTACCAGGGGGCCACACTGAAGCTTTCTTT.

In this sample, this clonotype turned up a few times. A much larger clone is a single base away; this may be a read error. The V gene is TRBV20-1, the J gene TRBJ2-7; 8 bases align to TRBD2. The CDR3 loop spans 16 amino acids. Germline trimming cut 3 bases from V and 7 bases from J; bases unmatched to any gene: 17. Germline assignment: CDR1 DFQATT and CDR2 SNEGSKA (reference sequence). The CDR3 DNA reads TGCAGTGCTAGGCCCAGAGTACGGGGGGGCTGGAATGAGCAGTACTTC. Amino acids: CSARPRVRGGWNEQYF.

This clonotype was seen more than once but under ten times. The chain joins TRBV9 to TRBJ1-2, with 7 bases fitting TRBD1. With 2 bases clipped from V and 5 bases from J, the junction kept 9 bases outside the gene matches. The CDR3 runs to 15 residues. CDR1 and CDR2 from the germline V gene are SGDLS and YYNGEE. The CDR3 is CASSVTGTDLYGYTF. CDR3 in DNA: TGTGCCAGCAGCGTTACCGGGACAGATTTATATGGCTACACCTTC.

V is TRBV14 and J is TRBJ2-5; no clear D gene. The J call may be faulty, since TRBJ2-7 better matches the DNA end. Germline values: CDR1 SGHDN, CDR2 FVKESK. The CDR3 has 12 amino acids. CDR3 coding DNA: TGTGCCAGCAGCCACAACTGGGCCGAGCAGTACTTC. The encoded protein is CASSHNWAEQYF.

V usage is TRBV28 and J usage is TRBJ2-3; 8 bases map to TRBD2. V lost 4 bases to trimming and J lost 2 bases; unmatched junction nucleotides: 5. This CDR3 has 15 residues. Germline CDR1 MDHEN, CDR2 SYDVKM. CDR3 residues: CASSWGAGDTDTQYF. CDR3 bases: TGTGCCAGCAGTTGGGGAGCGGGGGACACAGATACGCAGTATTTT.

This clonotype was counted a few times. V and J are TRBV7-9 and TRBJ2-7, with unresolved D. CDR1 and CDR2 (germline): SEHNR, FQNEAQ (reference sequence). The CDR3 totals 12 residues. Deletions cut 3 bases from V and 6 bases from J, with 9 bases between. In nucleotides, the CDR3 is TGTGCCAGCAGCTTTGGTCCTGTCGAGCAGTACTTC. Encoded protein: CASSFGPVEQYF.

Ten or more counts support this clonotype. V gene TRBV27 combines with J gene TRBJ2-7; D could derive from TRBD1 or TRBD2 (5 bases each). V shed 5 bases and J shed 3 bases, with 11 bases lying between them. CDR3 length: 13 residues. CDR1 MNHEY and CDR2 SMNVEV come from the germline V gene (reference sequence). The CDR3 is CASSPGTGYEQYF. The CDR3 nucleotides read TGTGCCAGCAGTCCCGGGACGGGCTACGAGCAGTACTTC.

This clonotype was detected only a few times. The chain recombines TRBV6-4 with TRBJ2-1; TRBD2 matches 8 bases. V trimming: 4 bases; J trimming: 6 bases; junction bases outside the gene matches: 5. Germline CDR1 reads MRHNA; CDR2 reads SNTAGT. The CDR3 has 14 amino acids. CDR3 sequence (DNA): TGTGCCAGCAGTGTGAGCGGGAGCGGCAATGAGCAGTTCTTC. This sequence encodes CASSVSGSGNEQFF.

J is TRBJ2-3 and V is TRBV11-2, with TRBD2 matching 8 bases. The V segment lost 8 bases and the J segment 5 bases; nucleotides outside the gene matches: 15. From germline, CDR1 is SGHAT and CDR2 FQNNGV. The CDR3 loop spans 16 amino acids. The CDR3 region is CASSAGTRGVGDTQYF. CDR3 in DNA: TGTGCCAGCTCCGCCGGGACTAGAGGTGTCGGAGATACGCAGTATTTT.

A few counts support this clonotype. The V call is TRBV10-3, the J call TRBJ1-2; the D gene is possibly TRBD1 (5 bases). From germline, CDR1 is ENHRY and CDR2 SYGVKD. The CDR3 spans 14 residues. Trimming removed 4 bases at V and 0 bases at J, with 9 bases between. The CDR3 region is CAISGTGPNYGYTF. The CDR3 DNA reads as TGTGCCATCAGTGGAACAGGACCTAACTATGGCTACACCTTC.

The J gene is TRBJ2-2, the V gene TRBV6-1; a possible D gene is TRBD2 (7 bases). This CDR3 has 17 residues. The V and J ends lost 7 bases and 5 bases respectively, with 23 bases between them. From germline, CDR1 is MNHNS and CDR2 SASEGT. The CDR3 is CASNPLGGGAGTGELFF. DNA for the CDR3: TGTGCCAGCAACCCACTTGGGGGGGGGGCGGGAACCGGGGAGCTGTTTTTT.

This chain connects TRBV12-3 or TRBV12-4 to TRBJ1-6; TRBD1 is a possible D gene (6 bases). V gave up 6 bases and J gave up 14 bases, with 20 bases separating them. The CDR3 has 14 amino acids. In DNA form, the CDR3 reads TGTGCCAGCAGCCAAACAGGGTCGGGGGGAACCCTCCACTTT. Amino acid sequence: CASSQTGSGGTLHF.

This clonotype appeared a single time. A read error may be the cause here, since a much bigger clone is one base away. CDR3 DNA sequence: TGCGCCAGCAACGAGGGGGCGCGAAGCCACAAGGAGCAGTTCTTC. Translating gives CASNEGARSHKEQFF. This chain uses TRBV5-1 with TRBJ2-1; 7 bases match TRBD1. The CDR3 is 15 amino acids. Germline V gene data show CDR1 as SGHRS and CDR2 as YFSETQ.

The chain couples TRBV12-3 or TRBV12-4 to TRBJ1-2; D not resolved. The CDR3 covers 15 residues. The germline V and J ends were trimmed by 2 bases and 0 bases, with 10 bases remaining between them. CDR3 in amino acids: CASSLRRGSNYGYTF. CDR3 DNA sequence: TGTGCCAGCAGTTTAAGACGAGGATCTAACTATGGCTACACCTTC.

The gene calls are TRBV9 and TRBJ2-7; D is possibly TRBD2 (6 bases). The CDR3 runs 16 residues. Per the germline V gene, CDR1 is SGDLS and CDR2 is YYNGEE. The germline V and J ends were trimmed by 0 bases and 2 bases, with 15 bases remaining between them. The CDR3 DNA reads TGTGCCAGCAGCGTAGGGGTGCTAGCGACGACCTACGAGCAGTACTTC. Translating it yields CASSVGVLATTYEQYF.

This sequence joins TRBV12-3 or TRBV12-4 and TRBJ2-1; D is ambiguous. V shed 5 bases and J shed 4 bases, with 9 bases lying between them. The CDR3 has 13 amino acids. This CDR3 reads CASSGHVYNEQFF. In DNA form, the CDR3 reads TGTGCCAGCAGTGGCCACGTTTACAATGAGCAGTTCTTC.

In this sample, this clonotype turned up a few times. This chain links TRBV4-1 with TRBJ1-1; 7 nucleotides match TRBD1. The CDR3 sequence is 15 residues long. Trimming took 2 bases from V and 1 from J; bases not matched to a gene: 4. The germline V gene encodes CDR1 MGHRA and CDR2 YSYEKL. The CDR3 region is CASSQSGQQNTEAFF. In DNA, the CDR3 is TGCGCCAGCAGCCAATCGGGACAGCAGAACACTGAAGCTTTCTTT.

This clonotype was found once. The rearrangement uses TRBV21-1 and TRBJ2-2. TRBV21-1 is a pseudogene segment. CDR3 length: 16 amino acids. CDR3 region: CASRRKVLGKSGELFF. CDR3 sequence (DNA): TGTGCCAGCAGAAGGAAGGTACTCGGGAAGTCCGGGGAGCTGTTTTTT.

The sample holds one count of this clonotype. This rearrangement joins TRBV21-1 to TRBJ2-4; the table's D call, TRBD2, was not checked against the DNA. The J call may be wrong; the DNA end is better matched by TRBJ2-7. TRBV21-1 is marked as a pseudogene. This CDR3 is built from 14 residues. The CDR3: CASSKGSSGYEQYF. CDR3 bases: TGTGCCAGCAGCAAAGGTAGTAGCGGATACGAGCAGTACTTC.

This sequence joins TRBV6-1 and TRBJ2-4; D is uncertain. Trimming took off 0 bases at V and 13 bases at J, with 16 bases between the two ends. This CDR3 has 14 amino acids. Germline assignment: CDR1 MNHNS and CDR2 SASEGT. The CDR3: CASSEAKGYNEQYF. The CDR3 DNA is TGTGCCAGCAGTGAAGCTAAGGGTTACAATGAGCAGTACTTC.

This clonotype has more than one count but fewer than ten. This chain links TRBV6-1 with TRBJ2-7, with D uncertain. The CDR3 has 12 residues. CDR1 is MNHNS, CDR2 SASEGT, per germline. The V and J ends lost 3 bases and 4 bases respectively, with 7 bases between them. The DNA for the CDR3 is TGTGCCAGCAGTGAGATGAGGTACGAGCAGTACTTC. Protein sequence: CASSEMRYEQYF.

The chain uses TRBV6-5 and TRBJ2-7, with D possibly being TRBD1 or TRBD2 (5 bases each). CDR3 length equals 12 residues. V was pared by 10 bases and J by 3 bases, with 13 bases between. From germline, CDR1 is MNHEY and CDR2 SVGAGI. The CDR3 bases are TGTGCCACCCGGGACGGGGTCTACGAGCAGTACTTC. Protein: CATRDGVYEQYF.